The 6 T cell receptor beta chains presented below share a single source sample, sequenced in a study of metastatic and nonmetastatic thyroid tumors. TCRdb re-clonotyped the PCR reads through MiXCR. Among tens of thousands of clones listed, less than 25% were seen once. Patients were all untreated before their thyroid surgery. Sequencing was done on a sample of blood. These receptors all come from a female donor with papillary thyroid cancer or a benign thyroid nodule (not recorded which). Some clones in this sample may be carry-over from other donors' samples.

The CDR3 region is CASSSKTGDNEQFF. CDR3 DNA sequence: TGTGCCAGCAGTTCGAAGACAGGGGACAATGAGCAGTTCTTC. J is TRBJ2-1 and V is TRBV12-3 or TRBV12-4; 8 bases match TRBD1. There are 14 residues in the CDR3. The V gene end was trimmed by 4 bases and the J gene end by 5 bases; junction bases not matched to a gene: 4.

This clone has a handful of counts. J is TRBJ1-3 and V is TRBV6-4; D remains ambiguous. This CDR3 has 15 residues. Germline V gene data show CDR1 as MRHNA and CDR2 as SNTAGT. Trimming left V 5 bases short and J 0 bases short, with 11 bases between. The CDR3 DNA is TGTGCCAGCAGTACGTACAGTCGCTCTGGAAACACCATATATTTT. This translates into CASSTYSRSGNTIYF.

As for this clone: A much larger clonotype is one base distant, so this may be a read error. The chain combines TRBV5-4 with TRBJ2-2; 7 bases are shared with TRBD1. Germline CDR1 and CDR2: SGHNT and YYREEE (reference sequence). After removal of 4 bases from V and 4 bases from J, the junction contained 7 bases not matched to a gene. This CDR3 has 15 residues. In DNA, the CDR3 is TGTGCCAGCAGCCAGCGGACAGGCAGCACCGGGGAGCTGTTTTTT. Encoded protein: CASSQRTGSTGELFF.

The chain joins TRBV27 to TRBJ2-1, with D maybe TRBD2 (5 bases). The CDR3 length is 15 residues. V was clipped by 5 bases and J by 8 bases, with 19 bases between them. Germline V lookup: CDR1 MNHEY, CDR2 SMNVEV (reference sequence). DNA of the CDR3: TGTGCCAGCAGTCAAGGACTGGTAAGGCGGGATGAGCAGTTCTTC. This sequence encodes CASSQGLVRRDEQFF.

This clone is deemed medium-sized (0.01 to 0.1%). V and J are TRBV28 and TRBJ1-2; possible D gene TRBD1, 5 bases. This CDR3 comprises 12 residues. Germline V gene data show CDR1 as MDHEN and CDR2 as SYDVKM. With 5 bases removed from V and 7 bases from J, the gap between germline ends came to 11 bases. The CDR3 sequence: CASSPGGRGYTF. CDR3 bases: TGTGCCAGCAGTCCCGGGGGACGTGGCTACACCTTC.

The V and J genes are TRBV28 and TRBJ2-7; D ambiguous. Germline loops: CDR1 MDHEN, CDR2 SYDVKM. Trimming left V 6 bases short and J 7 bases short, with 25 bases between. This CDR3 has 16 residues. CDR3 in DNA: TGTGCCAGCAGGAACCTCGTTGAGTACTTCGCGGAAGAGCAGTACTTC. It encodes CASRNLVEYFAEEQYF. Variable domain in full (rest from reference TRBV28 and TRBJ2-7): DVKVTQSSRYLVKRTGEKVFLECVQDMDHENMFWYRQDPGLGLRLIYFSYDVKMKEKGDIPEGYSVSREKKERFSLILESASTNQTSMYLCASRNLVEYFAEEQYFGPGTRLTVT.